The rows below give T cell receptor beta chains drawn from one sample of a study of blood T cell repertoires in COVID-19. The repertoire was sequenced with immunoSEQ multiplex PCR; TCRdb's copy has only in-frame clones and lacks some. The data contain 250,000 to 300,000 clones, around four fifths of them seen just once; the ten biggest clones take up approximately 6%. Sequencing was performed on peripheral blood. The receptors stem from an elderly man with acute or convalescent COVID-19. CDR3s include the opening cysteine and the closing phenylalanine or tryptophan. A D gene is named only where the DNA matches it firmly. Clone size is not always given. Where it is, it says once, few, many or a class for expanded clones.

j_call,d_call,v_call,clone_size,cdr3_nt,cdr3_aa
TRBJ2-7,TRBD1,TRBV11-3,.,TGTGCCAGCAGCTCGGGACAGGGGAACGAGCAGTACTTC,CASSSGQGNEQYF
TRBJ1-1,.,TRBV19,.,TGTGCCAGTAGTACCTACATCACCCGGACAGCAACCATGAACACTGAAGCTTTCTTT,CASSTYITRTATMNTEAFF
TRBJ2-1,TRBD2,TRBV5-4,once,TGTGCCAGCAGCTTGTCCGCTAGCGGATACAATGAGCAGTTCTTC,CASSLSASGYNEQFF
TRBJ2-7,.,TRBV30,.,TGTGCCTGGAGTTTCCGGGACTACGAGCAGTACTTC,CAWSFRDYEQYF
TRBJ1-1,.,TRBV2,.,TGTGCCAGCAAGACAGGTCACAACGAAGCTTTCTTT,CASKTGHNEAFF
TRBJ1-3,.,TRBV2,few,TGTGCCAGCAGTCGGGGAGCTGGAAACACCATATATTTT,CASSRGAGNTIYF
TRBJ1-1,.,TRBV6-5,.,TGTGCCAGCAGGACAACAGGGTCCTCGGGAGCTTTCTTT,CASRTTGSSGAFF
TRBJ2-2,TRBD1,TRBV5-4,.,TGTGCCAGCAGCTTGTCAGGGGGAACCGGCGGGGAGCTGTTTTTT,CASSLSGGTGGELFF
TRBJ2-7,TRBD1,TRBV10-2,.,TGCGCCAGCAGCGGGACAGGTCTTAAGGAGCAGTACTTC,CASSGTGLKEQYF
TRBJ1-1,TRBD1,TRBV11-2,.,TGTGCCAGCAGCTTAAGGGACAGCAAGAACACTGAAGCTTTCTTT,CASSLRDSKNTEAFF
TRBJ2-2,TRBD1,TRBV2,few,TGTGCCAGCAGGGGGGACAGGGGGCCCACCGGGGAGCTGTTTTTT,CASRGDRGPTGELFF
TRBJ1-2,TRBD1,TRBV6-1,.,TGTGCCAGCAGTGAGGGACAGGGTCGCGGCTACACCTTC,CASSEGQGRGYTF
TRBJ2-3,.,TRBV30,.,TGTGCCAGTGGGGCGGGGGCAGCTACGCAGTATTTT,CASGAGAATQYF
TRBJ1-4,TRBD1,TRBV5-1,.,TGCGCCAGCAGCTTGTTGGGACAGGGGAGTGAAAAACTGTTTTTT,CASSLLGQGSEKLFF
TRBJ2-5,.,TRBV7-6,.,TGTGCCAGCAGCTTAGTGTCTAGCAGCCTCCTGGAGACCCAGTACTTC,CASSLVSSSLLETQYF
TRBJ2-1,TRBD2,TRBV18,.,TGTGCCAGCTCAACCACCGGGGGGATGGGCAATGAGCAGTTCTTC,CASSTTGGMGNEQFF
TRBJ1-1,.,TRBV28,.,TGTGCCAGCAGTTTTGTCGCAGGGGCAACGAACACTGAAGCTTTCTTT,CASSFVAGATNTEAFF
TRBJ2-1,TRBD2,TRBV2,.,TGTGCCAGCACCGAGGCGTGGCTAGCGGGAGGGTGGCAGTTCTTC,CASTEAWLAGGWQFF
TRBJ2-2,TRBD1,TRBV11-2,.,TGTGCCAGCAGCTTTTCAGGGGGCGTAGGAAGGACCGGGGAGCTGTTTTTT,CASSFSGGVGRTGELFF
TRBJ2-7,TRBD2,TRBV5-1,.,TGCGCCAGCAGCTTGAGATCCCTAGCGGGAGGTCGGTACGAGCAGTACTTC,CASSLRSLAGGRYEQYF
TRBJ2-3,TRBD2,TRBV19,.,TGTGCCAGTGCCGGGGGGGCGAGGGATACGCAGTATTTT,CASAGGARDTQYF
TRBJ2-5,TRBD1,TRBV13,.,TGTGCCAGCAGCCGATCACAGGGGGTCGGAGAGACCCAGTACTTC,CASSRSQGVGETQYF
TRBJ1-4,.,TRBV6-5,.,TGTGCCAGCAGTTACTCCCAGGGATCAAAACTGTTTTTT,CASSYSQGSKLFF
TRBJ2-7,.,TRBV18,.,TGTGCCAGCTCACCAGATCCCCGGGAGAGGTCCTACGAGCAGTACTTC,CASSPDPRERSYEQYF
TRBJ1-1,TRBD1,TRBV3-1/TRBV3-2,once,TGTGCCAGCAGCCAGGGGACAGGGGGCAAGGTCGGTGAAGCTTTCTTT,CASSQGTGGKVGEAFF
TRBJ2-3,TRBD2,TRBV7-7,.,TGTGCCAGCAGCAAATCTAGCGGGAGTTCAGATACGCAGTATTTT,CASSKSSGSSDTQYF
TRBJ2-2,TRBD2,TRBV5-4,.,TGTGCCAGCAGCTCCCGGGGGGGCGAGTTCGTCGGGGAGCTGTTTTTT,CASSSRGGEFVGELFF